The 27 T cell receptor beta chains presented below share a single source sample, sequenced in a study of chemoradiotherapy in HPV16-positive cancers. This table comes from immunoSEQ multiplex PCR, and its TCRdb copy is limited to in-frame clones, with some not included. Counted here are tens of thousands of clones, 90% to 95% occurring once; the ten biggest clones make up around a fifth. The sequences come from blood, collected from a patient who underwent chemoradiotherapy. The receptors were gathered from a human donor with HPV-associated anogenital cancer.

The chain links TRBV7-9 to TRBJ2-7; either TRBD1 or TRBD2 may supply D (5 bases each). This CDR3 has 14 residues. The germline gives CDR1 SEHNR, CDR2 FQNEAQ (reference sequence). Trimming removed 2 bases from V and 2 bases from J, with 10 bases in between. The CDR3 nucleotides read TGTGCCAGCAGCTTACTGGGGGTCCCCTACGAGCAGTACTTC. Its translation is CASSLLGVPYEQYF.

The chain is built from TRBV7-2 and TRBJ1-2; a possible D gene is TRBD1 (5 bases). With 5 bases removed from V and 4 bases from J, the gap between germline ends came to 17 bases. This CDR3 contains 15 residues. From germline, CDR1 is SGHTA and CDR2 FQGNSA. This chain's CDR3 is CASSPKAGYLYGYTF. The CDR3 DNA is TGTGCCAGCAGCCCCAAGGCAGGGTACCTCTATGGCTACACCTTC.

The chain's CDR3 is CASSLAGAGETQYF. CDR3 bases: TGTGCCAGCAGCTTGGCGGGAGCCGGGGAGACCCAGTACTTC. The chain recombines TRBV5-4 with TRBJ2-5, with D possibly being TRBD2 (6 bases). Germline V gene data show CDR1 as SGHNT and CDR2 as YYREEE (reference sequence). The V end was cut by 0 bases, the J end by 5 bases, with 11 bases between. This CDR3 has 14 amino acids.

This chain links TRBV27 with TRBJ2-1; 7 bases are shared with TRBD1. Germline CDR1 reads MNHEY; CDR2 reads SMNVEV (reference sequence). The CDR3 is 13 amino acids. V shed 6 bases, J shed 6 bases, and the junction held 5 bases outside the gene matches. The CDR3 bases are TGTGCCAGCAGATCACAGGGGTTCAATGAGCAGTTCTTC. Its protein product is CASRSQGFNEQFF.

The chain is built from TRBV5-6 and TRBJ1-2; a weak D match, TRBD1 (6 bases). From germline, CDR1 is SGHDT and CDR2 YYEEEE. V lost 2 bases to trimming and J lost 7 bases, with 9 bases between them. This CDR3 region has 12 residues. CDR3 in amino acids: CASSFGRGGYTF. The DNA of the CDR3 is TGTGCCAGCAGCTTCGGCAGGGGTGGCTACACCTTC.

CDR3 region: CASSLAPTGMRTEAFF. In DNA form, the CDR3 reads TGCGCCAGCAGCTTGGCCCCCACGGGAATGAGGACTGAAGCTTTCTTT. This chain links TRBV5-1 with TRBJ1-1; D uncertain. Germline-derived CDR1 and CDR2 are SGHRS and YFSETQ. V gave up 0 bases and J gave up 5 bases, with 17 bases separating them. The CDR3 is 16 residues long.

J is TRBJ1-2 and V is TRBV30; D perhaps matches TRBD1 (5 bases). V was pared by 3 bases and J by 7 bases, with 18 bases between. There are 14 residues in the CDR3. Germline V gene data show CDR1 as GTSNPN and CDR2 as SVGIG (reference sequence). The CDR3 loop is CAWSSGRFRGGYTF. The CDR3 DNA reads TGTGCCTGGAGCAGCGGACGGTTTAGGGGTGGCTACACCTTC.

The genes are TRBV5-4 and TRBJ2-5; D is possibly TRBD1 (6 bases). Germline loops: CDR1 SGHNT, CDR2 YYREEE (reference sequence). The germline V and J ends were trimmed by 2 bases and 5 bases, with 13 bases remaining between them. This CDR3 is 14 amino acids long. CDR3 DNA sequence: TGTGCCAGCAGCTTCGGGACACCTGGGGAGACCCAGTACTTC. Protein sequence: CASSFGTPGETQYF.

By share of the sample, this clone is medium-sized. V and J are TRBV28 and TRBJ1-1, with 9 bases aligning to TRBD1. The CDR3 consists of 14 residues. The V gene's germline CDR1 is MDHEN and CDR2 SYDVKM. With 6 bases clipped from V and 4 bases from J, the junction kept 6 bases outside the gene matches. CDR3 in amino acids: CASRDTGGATEAFF. The CDR3 DNA reads TGTGCCAGCAGGGACACAGGGGGCGCCACTGAAGCTTTCTTT.

The rearrangement uses TRBV30 and TRBJ1-3, with a possible D match to TRBD1 (6 bases). V lost 5 bases, J lost 4 bases, and 15 bases lay in between. Germline loops: CDR1 GTSNPN, CDR2 SVGIG (reference sequence). The CDR3 has 14 residues. CDR3 region: CAWEITGSGNTIYF. The CDR3 DNA is TGTGCCTGGGAGATAACAGGGTCAGGAAACACCATATATTTT.

The chain links TRBV20-1 to TRBJ1-2; D gene unclear. V shed 0 bases and J shed 8 bases, with 7 bases lying between them. The CDR3 consists of 11 residues. The germline CDR1 and CDR2 sequences are DFQATT and SNEGSKA (reference sequence). Here the CDR3 DNA reads TGCAGTGCTAGAGATGGAAGAGGCTACACCTTC. Its protein product is CSARDGRGYTF.

This clone has only a few counts. The V and J genes are TRBV4-1 and TRBJ1-1; D not resolved. This CDR3 contains 15 residues. Per the germline V gene, CDR1 is MGHRA and CDR2 is YSYEKL. V was clipped by 0 bases and J by 3 bases, with 11 bases between them. CDR3 coding DNA: TGCGCCAGCAGCCAAGACTCAGGAGGATACACTGAAGCTTTCTTT. Amino acid sequence: CASSQDSGGYTEAFF.

The rearrangement uses TRBV29-1 and TRBJ2-3, with 14 bases matching TRBD2. Germline CDR1 is SQVTM and CDR2 is ANQGSEA. The CDR3 has 19 residues. V shed 7 bases and J 4 bases; nucleotides not matched to a gene: 19. As DNA, the CDR3 is TGCAGCGGAGATGGGGACCCGGGACTAGCGGGAGATAGCGCAGATACGCAGTATTTT. Its translation: CSGDGDPGLAGDSADTQYF.

The rearrangement links TRBV28 to TRBJ1-2, with 7 bases that match TRBD1. Germline CDR1 reads MDHEN; CDR2 reads SYDVKM. After removal of 3 bases from V and 4 bases from J, the junction contained 8 bases not matched to a gene. This CDR3 comprises 15 residues. The CDR3 here is CASSFNRGGVYGYTF. DNA for the CDR3: TGTGCCAGCAGTTTTAACAGGGGAGGAGTCTATGGCTACACCTTC.

The V and J genes are TRBV18 and TRBJ1-4, with a weak D call TRBD1 (6 bases). Germline V CDR1 and CDR2: KGHSH, LQKENI. With 3 bases removed from V and 6 bases from J, the gap between germline ends came to 11 bases. The CDR3 sequence is 14 residues long. Written as DNA, the CDR3 is TGTGCCAGCTCACCGGCAGGGGTTGATGAAAAACTGTTTTTT. It encodes CASSPAGVDEKLFF.

The chain employs TRBV5-8 and TRBJ2-7; TRBD2 matches 7 bases. Per germline, CDR1 SGHTS and CDR2 YDEGEE. V trimming: 5 bases; J trimming: 4 bases; junction bases outside the gene matches: 15. This CDR3 spans 16 amino acids. CDR3 protein: CASSGGRGRAKYEQYF. CDR3 DNA sequence: TGTGCCAGCAGTGGCGGACGTGGGAGGGCCAAGTACGAGCAGTACTTC.

V usage is TRBV7-9 and J usage is TRBJ2-3; maybe TRBD2 (5 bases). Germline values: CDR1 SEHNR, CDR2 FQNEAQ (reference sequence). This CDR3 spans 14 amino acids. V was clipped by 4 bases and J by 1 base, with 9 bases between them. The CDR3 spells CASSYSAGTDTQYF. CDR3 DNA sequence: TGTGCCAGCAGCTACTCAGCGGGCACAGATACGCAGTATTTT. The full variable domain, completed using reference TRBV7-9 and TRBJ2-3, is DTGVSQNPRHKITKRGQNVTFRCDPISEHNRLYWYRQTLGQGPEFLTYFQNEAQLEKSRLLSDRFSAERPKGSFSTLEIQRTEQGDSAMYLCASSYSAGTDTQYFGPGTRLTVL.

The chain carries TRBV14 and TRBJ1-1, with 7 bases matching TRBD1. CDR1 is SGHDN and CDR2 is FVKESK in the germline V gene. After removal of 3 bases from V and 5 bases from J, the junction contained 9 bases not matched to a gene. The CDR3 is 15 residues long. In DNA, the CDR3 is TGTGCCAGCAGCCACATAGACAGGGTAGGAACTGAAGCTTTCTTT. Its translation is CASSHIDRVGTEAFF.

The V call is TRBV29-1, the J call TRBJ2-1, with a weak D call TRBD1 (5 bases). Germline CDR1 SQVTM, CDR2 ANQGSEA. This CDR3 is built from 12 residues. V was trimmed by 5 bases and J by 6 bases, leaving 11 bases between them. CDR3 residues: CSVFRQSNEQFF. The CDR3, as DNA: TGCAGCGTTTTCAGACAGTCCAATGAGCAGTTCTTC.

The chain employs TRBV14 and TRBJ1-2, with 9 nucleotides matching TRBD1. Germline loops: CDR1 SGHDN, CDR2 FVKESK. The CDR3 length is 14 residues. The junction had 5 bases not matched to a gene; V was cut back by 1 base and J by 8 bases. CDR3 in amino acids: CASSQVRTGVGYTF. In DNA form, the CDR3 reads TGTGCCAGCAGCCAAGTTCGGACAGGGGTCGGCTACACCTTC. Full variable domain (rest looked up from reference TRBV14 and TRBJ1-2): EAGVTQFPSHSVIEKGQTVTLRCDPISGHDNLYWYRRVMGKEIKFLLHFVKESKQDESGMPNNRFLAERTGGTYSTLKVQPAELEDSGVYFCASSQVRTGVGYTFGSGTRLTVV.

CDR3 nucleotides: TGTGCCAGCAGCACTAGCGGGGGGGCGGGCACAGATACGCAGTATTTT. Its translation is CASSTSGGAGTDTQYF. V gene TRBV7-2 combines with J gene TRBJ2-3, with TRBD2 identical over 13 bases. The CDR3 has 16 residues. Germline CDR1 reads SGHTA; CDR2 reads FQGNSA. The junction had 3 bases not matched to a gene; V was cut back by 5 bases and J by 1 base. The variable domain in full, completed from reference TRBV7-2 and TRBJ2-3, reads GAGVSQSPSNKVTEKGKDVELRCDPISGHTALYWYRQSLGQGLEFLIYFQGNSAPDKSGLPSDRFSAERTGGSVSTLTIQRTQQEDSAVYLCASSTSGGAGTDTQYFGPGTRLTVL.

The genes are TRBV7-9 and TRBJ2-1; 9 positions agree with TRBD1. Trimming cost V 4 bases and J 2 bases; bases outside gene matches: 3. The CDR3 covers 15 residues. In germline, CDR1 is SEHNR, CDR2 FQNEAQ (reference sequence). CDR3 in amino acids: CASSYGQGPYNEQFF. As DNA, the CDR3 is TGTGCCAGCAGCTACGGACAGGGGCCCTACAATGAGCAGTTCTTC. The whole variable domain, remainder taken from reference TRBV7-9 and TRBJ2-1, is DTGVSQNPRHKITKRGQNVTFRCDPISEHNRLYWYRQTLGQGPEFLTYFQNEAQLEKSRLLSDRFSAERPKGSFSTLEIQRTEQGDSAMYLCASSYGQGPYNEQFFGPGTRLTVL.

Written as DNA, the CDR3 is TGTGCCAGCAGTCTCACTCCCCGGGCCGGAAACACCATATATTTT. Residues: CASSLTPRAGNTIYF. The rearrangement uses TRBV2 and TRBJ1-3; no reliable D call. The CDR3 runs 15 residues. V lost 5 bases to trimming and J lost 4 bases, with 15 bases between them. Germline loops: CDR1 SNHLY, CDR2 FYNNEI.

The chain carries TRBV2 and TRBJ2-3; 11 bases are shared with TRBD2. V lost 4 bases, J lost 3 bases, and 6 bases stayed unmatched. CDR3 length: 16 residues. The germline CDR1 and CDR2 sequences are SNHLY and FYNNEI. CDR3 in amino acids: CASSGGSSGRTDTQYF. The CDR3, as DNA: TGTGCCAGCAGTGGTGGCTCTAGCGGGAGGACAGATACGCAGTATTTT.

CDR3 in DNA: TGTGCCAGCAGCACCACGGGGGGGGCTGGGGCCAACGTCCTGACTTTC. Translating gives CASSTTGGAGANVLTF. The chain combines TRBV7-9 with TRBJ2-6, with 8 bases that match TRBD2. V shed 5 bases, J shed 2 bases, and the junction held 5 bases outside the gene matches. Germline assignment: CDR1 SEHNR and CDR2 FQNEAQ (reference sequence). There are 16 residues in the CDR3.

CDR3 nucleotide sequence: TGTGCCAGCAGCTCCGGGACAGGGTCCACAGATACGCAGTATTTT. Amino acid sequence: CASSSGTGSTDTQYF. The V gene is TRBV7-9, the J gene TRBJ2-3; 9 bases align to TRBD1. This CDR3 has 15 residues. Germline lookup yields CDR1 SEHNR and CDR2 FQNEAQ (reference sequence). Trimming at V came to 4 bases and at J to 2 bases, leaving 4 bases not matched to a gene.

This rearrangement joins TRBV4-2 to TRBJ1-3, with 7 bases that match TRBD1. The germline CDR1 and CDR2 sequences are LGHNA and YNFKEQ. The CDR3 consists of 17 residues. V shed 0 bases, J shed 5 bases, and the junction held 10 bases outside the gene matches. CDR3 DNA sequence: TGTGCCAGCAGCCAAGAAGTCGCACAGGGGTCCCGAAACACCATATATTTT. This translates into CASSQEVAQGSRNTIYF.